One and the same sample provided the 2 T cell receptor beta chains below, sequenced in a study of blood T cell repertoires in COVID-19. The protocol was immunoSEQ multiplex PCR, while the TCRdb copy is restricted to in-frame clones and leaves out a portion. Of roughly 140,000 clones in the sample, more than 80% are singletons; the top ten hold roughly 8.4%. Input material: peripheral blood. All receptors derive from a human donor with acute or convalescent COVID-19. The donor label of this sample is uncertain.

V usage is TRBV4-1 and J usage is TRBJ1-5; TRBD1 aligns across 8 bases. Trimming removed 0 bases from V and 2 bases from J; junction bases left unmatched: 9. There are 18 residues in the CDR3. Germline CDR1 and CDR2: MGHRA and YSYEKL. CDR3 in amino acids: CASSQDNPPGQGNQPQHF. The CDR3 DNA is TGCGCCAGCAGCCAAGATAATCCCCCGGGACAGGGCAATCAGCCCCAGCATTTT.

With regard to this clone: Other DNA sequences from this sample encode an identical CDR3 as well. This rearrangement joins TRBV19 to TRBJ1-1; perhaps TRBD1 as D (6 bases). Germline CDR1 LNHDA, CDR2 SQIVND (reference sequence). Trimming pared 1 base from V and 5 bases from J, leaving 8 bases between. This CDR3 region has 13 residues. The CDR3 protein is CASSIGGGTEAFF. The CDR3 DNA reads as TGTGCCAGTAGTATAGGAGGGGGAACTGAAGCTTTCTTT.